The present T cell receptor beta chain was sequenced within a study of Ad26.COV2.S vaccination and SARS-CoV-2 variants. The method was immunoSEQ multiplex PCR; TCRdb's version includes in-frame clones alone and lacks a portion of them. The repertoire has around 370,000 clones, around 84% of them found once; the top ten carry 3.3%. Looked up from germline, CDR1 is ENHRY and CDR2 is SYGVKD. CDR3 length: 16 residues. Trimming left V 2 bases short and J 0 bases short, with 14 bases between. This clone turned up a few times. Treatment defined: 19 received Ad26.COV2.S at low or high dose, single or two shots; roughly 5 received placebo; per-sample allocation not given. Sampling was done on day 63 after the first vaccine or placebo injection.

The V call is TRBV10-3, the J call TRBJ2-7; the D gene is possibly TRBD2 (5 bases). The sequencing used peripheral blood, collected in a trial of Ad26.COV2.S vaccine versus placebo. The clonotype originates from a person between 18 and 60 years old who received the Ad26.COV2.S COVID-19 vaccine or a placebo. The CDR3 DNA is TGTGCCATCAGTGAGCCAGAGAGGAGCGGCTCCTACGAGCAGTACTTC. The encoded protein is CAISEPERSGSYEQYF.